These 10 T cell receptor beta chains share one sample of origin, sequenced in a study of cytomegalovirus exposure and HLA in healthy donors. The PCR used 60 Vbeta and 13 Jbeta primers. Measured with immunoSEQ multiplex PCR; TCRdb has only the in-frame clones, and not every one. Of 60,000 to 80,000 clones in the sample, approximately 80% are singletons; the top ten hold around 3%. The sequenced sample consisted of PBMCs. The receptors were sampled from a girl aged 10 to 17 in good health and CMV-seropositive.

The chain is built from TRBV18 and TRBJ1-4; D uncertain. CDR1 is KGHSH and CDR2 is LQKENI in the germline V gene. CDR3 size: 16 residues. The germline V and J ends were trimmed by 3 bases and 4 bases, with 15 bases remaining between them. CDR3 region: CASSPKPGILNEKLFF. The CDR3, as DNA: TGTGCCAGCTCACCCAAACCGGGAATCCTTAATGAAAAACTGTTTTTT. Drawing the rest from reference TRBV18 and TRBJ1-4, the complete variable domain is NAGVMQNPRHLVRRRGQEARLRCSPMKGHSHVYWYRQLPEEGLKFMVYLQKENIIDESGMPKERFSAEFPKEGPSILRIQQVVRGDSAAYFCASSPKPGILNEKLFFGSGTQLSVL.

The chain recombines TRBV5-8 with TRBJ2-2, with D possibly being TRBD1 (6 bases). Germline CDR1 and CDR2: SGHTS and YDEGEE. The CDR3 extends over 15 amino acids. The V end lost 2 bases, the J end lost 3 bases, and 11 bases lay between the germline ends. The CDR3 region has the DNA TGTGCCAGCAGCTTCCGGGCAGGGGACACCGGGGAGCTGTTTTTT. Translated: CASSFRAGDTGELFF.

This chain connects TRBV19 to TRBJ2-5, with 8 bases lining up with TRBD2. There are 15 residues in the CDR3. V trimming: 3 bases; J trimming: 1 base; junction bases outside the gene matches: 4. The germline V gene has CDR1 LNHDA and CDR2 SQIVND (reference sequence). The DNA of the CDR3 is TGTGCCAGTAGTATCGCTAGCGGGTTCCAAGAGACCCAGTACTTC. It encodes CASSIASGFQETQYF.

V is TRBV2 and J is TRBJ2-7; D gene uncertain. V dropped 5 bases and J dropped 0 bases, with 14 bases sitting between them. This CDR3 region has 15 residues. Per the germline V gene, CDR1 is SNHLY and CDR2 is FYNNEI. CDR3 sequence (DNA): TGTGCCAGCAGTCCTACAGCCCACCCCTCCTACGAGCAGTACTTC. Protein sequence: CASSPTAHPSYEQYF.

This clone was seen a single time. V gene TRBV25-1 combines with J gene TRBJ2-5, with 8 bases lining up with TRBD2. The length of the CDR3 is 16 residues. The germline gives CDR1 MGHDK, CDR2 SYGVNS. Losses at the gene ends were 3 bases for V and 3 bases for J; bases not matched to a gene: 9. The CDR3: CASSEMSGSVKETQYF. In nucleotides, the CDR3 is TGTGCCAGCAGTGAGATGAGCGGGAGCGTCAAAGAGACCCAGTACTTC.

The V call is TRBV7-9, the J call TRBJ1-6; 7 bases agree with TRBD1. Per the germline V gene, CDR1 is SEHNR and CDR2 is FQNEAQ (reference sequence). Germline trimming cut 4 bases from V and 7 bases from J; bases unmatched to any gene: 10. The CDR3 contains 16 residues. CDR3 DNA sequence: TGTGCCAGCAGCTCGAGACAGGGTCGGGGCAATTCACCCCTCCACTTT. Its protein is CASSSRQGRGNSPLHF.

This chain uses TRBV28 with TRBJ1-2; D might be TRBD1 (6 bases). Trimming left V 3 bases short and J 7 bases short, with 15 bases between. The CDR3 spans 14 residues. Per the germline V gene, CDR1 is MDHEN and CDR2 is SYDVKM. The CDR3 nucleotides are TGTGCCAGCAGTTTCCTCGGACAGCGCTTTGGCTACACCTTC. Translated, it gives CASSFLGQRFGYTF.

The chain joins TRBV28 to TRBJ1-2; the D is unclear. The CDR3 is 12 amino acids. Germline V CDR1 and CDR2: MDHEN, SYDVKM. Deletions cut 6 bases from V and 8 bases from J, with 13 bases between. CDR3 residues: CASSYGGRGYTF. In nucleotides, the CDR3 is TGTGCCAGCAGCTACGGAGGACGCGGCTACACCTTC.

This clone has a handful of counts. The V gene is TRBV4-1, the J gene TRBJ2-7, with D tentatively TRBD2 (5 bases). The CDR3 is made up of 16 amino acids. Germline loops: CDR1 MGHRA, CDR2 YSYEKL. V lost 4 bases and J lost 5, with 21 bases in between. The CDR3 DNA is TGCGCCAGCAGCCCCGAGGGTAGTCCCCTGGCCCACGAGCAGTACTTC. Translation: CASSPEGSPLAHEQYF.

This rearrangement joins TRBV5-4 to TRBJ2-7, with D uncertain. Germline CDR1 reads SGHNT; CDR2 reads YYREEE (reference sequence). V was shortened by 1 base and J by 6 bases, with 17 bases between the two germline ends. CDR3 length: 15 amino acids. CDR3 amino acids: CASSLLVPERGEQYF. CDR3 in DNA: TGTGCCAGCAGCTTGTTAGTCCCCGAAAGAGGCGAGCAGTACTTC.